The clone carrying this TCR beta chain was seen just once. Its antigen is still unknown. This sample was taken from a study of blood T cells in healthy people across ages. Study summary: Template switching captured about one barcoded beta molecule per two T cells.

A J-beta primer mix and a sample-barcoded 5' primer were used in a second PCR of about 7 to 12 cycles. Each single sample gave us at least 3 million CDR3-containing paired-end reads. TCRdb independently ran MiXCR on the 5' RACE reads; one entry per CDR3 protein. There are about 970,000 distinct CDR3 sequences in the sample; just over 50% occur only once, and about a fifth lies in the top ten. CDR3 length: 15 residues. With 3 bases removed from V and 0 bases from J, the gap between germline ends came to 9 bases. Looked up from germline, CDR1 is MDHEN and CDR2 is SYDVKM. Notes on the study in general: From one million sequenced T cells, diversity estimates were lower bounds. As age increased, TCR beta diversity per million T cells fell in a roughly linear fashion.

The clonotype originates from a woman aged 60 to 75 in good health. The V gene is TRBV28, the J gene TRBJ2-4; D gene uncertain. The sample taken for sequencing was blood. CDR3 in DNA: TGTGCCAGCAGTTTTATAGGGCTAGCCAAAAACATTCAGTACTTC. This sequence encodes CASSFIGLAKNIQYF.